This T cell receptor beta chain appears in the sequencing data of a study of PD-L1 blockade in urothelial cancer (dated by TCRdb to about 2017). A note on the overall study: Therapy was started in about 2014 for all patients, and atezolizumab 1,200 mg was administered intravenously every 3 weeks. About 90% of the roughly 29 patients were males with bladder-origin urothelial cancer, and about 60% of the roughly 30 reported a prior smoking history. Patients had an ECOG performance status of 0 or 1 and had received between 0 and 3 prior chemotherapy regimens. Blood samples were analyzed at 3 weeks after treatment start (second dose) and at 6 weeks after treatment start. Blood samples gave median yields of around 150,000 T cells and around 88,000 unique TCRs, along with a median clonality of approximately 0.084. Somatic, immune and clinical correlates of response to PD-L1 blockade with atezolizumab in urothelial cancer were the focus of an exploratory multi-omic analysis. TCR sequencing covered pretreatment tumor samples and matched, serially collected peripheral blood taken before and after atezolizumab treatment. Progression-free survival longer than 6 months counted as durable clinical benefit, and TCR features were additionally tested against both progression-free and overall survival. In the same patients, pretreatment tumors underwent whole exome sequencing and RNA sequencing in addition to TCR sequencing. Durable clinical benefit was achieved by nine patients and was not achieved by 20 patients. Pretreatment blood TCR-seq was available for twenty-nine patients, at least one posttreatment blood collection was obtained for 25 or so patients, and tumor TCR-seq was available for 25 or so patients.

Synthetic TCR analog templates were spiked into each PCR to estimate absolute template abundance from read counts. Using the immunoSEQ assay, TCRbeta CDR3 regions were amplified from genomic DNA with bias-controlled V and J gene primers. Sequencing of rearranged TCRbeta segments was done at approximately 20X coverage. In the paper's pipeline: Clustering was used to correct sequencing errors, and CDR3s were annotated against IMGT to assign V, D and J genes. Out-of-frame and stop-codon sequences were excluded, and only productive TCRbeta rearrangements were used in downstream analyses. Clonality was computed as one minus Shannon entropy normalized by the log of the number of unique productive sequences. Fisher's exact test with Benjamini-Hochberg correction, at a threshold of adjusted p below 0.01, was used to find clones that differed between time points or between blood and tumor. Imported from immuneACCESS, the table was reduced by TCRdb to in-frame sequences with V and J called. These copies leave out some clones; in studies compared against another copy, an unresolved V gene accounts for under half, and the cause of the remainder is not known. V, J and clone size are taken as reported in that table, and D and trimming were inferred from the DNA itself. The table for this sample lists tens of thousands of clones; approximately 83% of them were counted only once. More than 15% of the sample is taken by the ten largest.

The cohort included 29 patients with locally advanced or metastatic urothelial carcinoma who were treated at Memorial Sloan Kettering on a trial protocol. Peripheral blood mononuclear cells were collected pretreatment and during treatment, at between 1 and 8 total time points per patient. The Qiagen DNeasy Blood extraction kit was used to purify genomic DNA from total PBMCs and from tumor samples. PBMCs were collected pretreatment and during treatment, and were isolated and stored as previously described. What the research found in general, with its limitations: Among patients with durable benefit, tumor-associated TCR clones showed greater expansion in peripheral blood 3 weeks after treatment started (n of about 20, p = 0.022). Because the sample size was small (n ≈ 27) and many exploratory analyses were performed, the results are intended to be hypothesis-generating. Improved progression-free and overall survival was found to be associated with pretreatment peripheral blood TCR clonality below the median.

As to this clone: Its binding antigen is unknown. Base qualities are missing; no much larger clone stands one base away.

Sample: PBMCs, taken around atezolizumab (anti-PD-L1) treatment. The clonotype originates from a man in his 60s with urothelial cancer.

The CDR3 sequence is CAISDSGGGGYTF. The sequenced DNA is TGTGCCATCAGTGACTCAGGGGGCGGGGGCTACACCTTC. The sequence joins TRBV10-3 to TRBJ1-2, with 8 bases in between that match TRBD1. The CDR3, cysteine through phenylalanine, is 13 amino acids long. Only CDR3 DNA remains: 39 bases, in frame from the first base. The germline V gene yields ENHRY for CDR1 and SYGVKD for CDR2. V is trimmed back by 3 bases and J by 8 bases, and the junction contains 5 bases that no gene match accounts for.